Shown below are 20 T cell receptor beta chains from a single sample sequenced in a study of T-cell memory formation after mild COVID-19. Each CDR3 protein is one row after TCRdb ran MiXCR on the 5' RACE reads. The table has some 310,000 distinct CDR3 sequences, roughly 19% seen once. The source material was PBMCs or a T cell subset sorted from them (not recorded which). The receptors originated from a man aged 18-30 years who had mild COVID-19 (a few samples of this study predate the infection). Cell type and time point are not known.

This clonotype was seen a handful of times. V and J are TRBV28 and TRBJ2-7, with D possibly matching TRBD2 (6 bases). With 5 bases removed from V and 3 bases from J, the gap between germline ends came to 26 bases. Per the germline V gene, CDR1 is MDHEN and CDR2 is SYDVKM. The CDR3 is 18 amino acids. CDR3 nucleotides: TGTGCCAGCAGTACCCTCGGGCGGGGCTTTTCCCACCACTACGAGCAGTACGTC. Its translation: CASSTLGRGFSHHYEQYV.

With regard to this clonotype: A read error may produce the germline difference seen at one junction end. This chain joins TRBV3-1 and TRBJ2-7; possible D gene TRBD2, 6 bases. The CDR3 is 15 residues long. The V gene's germline CDR1 is LGHDT and CDR2 YNNKEL (reference sequence). DNA for the CDR3: TGTGCAAGCAGCCAAGTGGTAGCGGCGAACTACGAGCAGTACTTC. Translation: CASSQVVAANYEQYF.

The chain joins TRBV7-9 to TRBJ1-4, with TRBD1 identical over 7 bases. V gave up 5 bases and J gave up 8 bases; unmatched junction bases: 11. Per the germline V gene, CDR1 is SEHNR and CDR2 is FQNEAQ (reference sequence). The CDR3 contains 15 residues. This CDR3 is CASSPLQGRGEKLFF. In DNA form, the CDR3 reads TGTGCCAGCAGCCCATTACAGGGGCGCGGGGAAAAACTGTTTTTT.

Ten or more counts support this clonotype. This sequence joins TRBV20-1 and TRBJ2-1; possibly TRBD1 or TRBD2 for D (6 bases each). The CDR3 loop spans 15 amino acids. Trimming stripped 1 base from V and 2 bases from J, with 12 bases between. Germline lookup yields CDR1 DFQATT and CDR2 SNEGSKA (reference sequence). CDR3 DNA sequence: TGCAGTGCTAGAGCCGAGGAGGGGGCCTACAATGAGCAGTTCTTC. It translates to CSARAEEGAYNEQFF.

The V call is TRBV20-1, the J call TRBJ2-7, with 7 nucleotides matching TRBD1. V lost 6 bases, J lost 2 bases, and 10 bases stayed unmatched. Germline assignment: CDR1 DFQATT and CDR2 SNEGSKA (reference sequence). The CDR3 spans 14 residues. Here the CDR3 DNA reads TGCAGTGCCTTACACCGGGACAGCACCTACGAGCAGTACTTC. Amino acids: CSALHRDSTYEQYF.

This rearrangement joins TRBV20-1 to TRBJ2-1; 10 positions match TRBD2. The junction had 9 bases not matched to a gene; V was cut back by 0 bases and J by 7 bases. This CDR3 region has 16 residues. Germline V gene data show CDR1 as DFQATT and CDR2 as SNEGSKA (reference sequence). For the CDR3, the DNA is TGCAGTGCTAGAGATCCCAGCGGGGGGGCCCTGAATGAGCAGTTCTTC. Translated, it gives CSARDPSGGALNEQFF.

This clonotype was counted many times. The chain joins TRBV4-1 to TRBJ2-5; no reliable D call. The ends were cut back, 4 bases at V and 4 bases at J, with 16 bases in the middle. Germline V lookup: CDR1 MGHRA, CDR2 YSYEKL. There are 15 residues in the CDR3. The CDR3 coding sequence is TGCGCCAGCAGCCGCCCTCCAGCACCGGGAGAGACCCAGTACTTC. It encodes CASSRPPAPGETQYF.

The rearrangement joins TRBV7-2 to TRBJ2-4, with D unresolved. CDR1 SGHTA and CDR2 FQGNSA come from the germline V gene. V lost 4 bases and J lost 6, with 22 bases in between. The CDR3 covers 17 residues. Here the CDR3 DNA reads TGTGCCAGCAGCTCGGTACCCGGGCCCCGCCCTGGAAACATTCAGTACTTC. Translation: CASSSVPGPRPGNIQYF.

This clonotype was counted a few times. The chain carries TRBV7-2 and TRBJ2-7; D unresolved. The V gene's germline CDR1 is SGHTA and CDR2 FQGNSA. The CDR3 runs to 14 residues. Trimming took 5 bases from V and 2 from J, leaving 13 bases between them. CDR3 loop: CASSPRDGAYEQYF. The CDR3 coding sequence is TGTGCCAGCAGCCCCCGTGACGGTGCCTACGAGCAGTACTTC.

This rearrangement joins TRBV3-1 to TRBJ1-2; the D gene is possibly TRBD1 (6 bases). Trimming stripped 1 base from V and 8 bases from J, with 17 bases between. CDR1 is LGHDT and CDR2 is YNNKEL in the germline V gene (reference sequence). The CDR3 spans 15 residues. CDR3 protein: CASSQGTKGVSGYTF. CDR3 DNA: TGTGCCAGCAGCCAAGGTACCAAGGGGGTAAGCGGCTACACCTTC.

This clonotype was detected only a few times. The chain carries TRBV7-9 and TRBJ1-2; 9 nucleotides match TRBD1. Germline assignment: CDR1 SEHNR and CDR2 FQNEAQ (reference sequence). This CDR3 region has 13 residues. Trimming removed 5 bases from V and 6 bases from J; junction bases left unmatched: 4. The CDR3 DNA reads TGTGCCAGCAGCCCCCGGGACAGGGATGGCTACACCTTC. This encodes CASSPRDRDGYTF. Drawing the rest from reference TRBV7-9 and TRBJ1-2, the complete variable domain is DTGVSQNPRHKITKRGQNVTFRCDPISEHNRLYWYRQTLGQGPEFLTYFQNEAQLEKSRLLSDRFSAERPKGSFSTLEIQRTEQGDSAMYLCASSPRDRDGYTFGSGTRLTVV.

V gene TRBV25-1 combines with J gene TRBJ1-6; TRBD1 is a possible D gene (5 bases). The V end lost 5 bases, the J end lost 0 bases, and 23 bases lay between the germline ends. The CDR3 sequence is 20 residues long. From germline, CDR1 is MGHDK and CDR2 SYGVNS. The CDR3 region is CASSSRQPFDSSSYNSPLHF. The CDR3 DNA reads TGTGCCAGCAGTTCTCGACAGCCCTTCGACTCGAGCTCCTATAATTCACCCCTCCACTTT.

V is TRBV6-5 and J is TRBJ1-1; D perhaps matches TRBD1 (5 bases). The germline gives CDR1 MNHEY, CDR2 SVGAGI. The length of the CDR3 is 12 residues. Trimming took off 6 bases at V and 8 bases at J, with 13 bases between the two ends. The CDR3: CASSRRQTEAFF. In DNA, the CDR3 is TGTGCCAGCAGCCGTCGACAGACGGAAGCTTTCTTT.

This sequence joins TRBV7-8 and TRBJ1-4; no clear D gene. Germline loops: CDR1 SGHVS, CDR2 FQNEAQ. CDR3 size: 17 residues. The V end lost 5 bases, the J end lost 7 bases, and 23 bases lay between the germline ends. The CDR3 nucleotides are TGTGCCAGCAGCATACAGTACGCGGGCCCTACGGTTGAAAAACTGTTTTTT. Translation gives CASSIQYAGPTVEKLFF.

The chain couples TRBV5-1 to TRBJ2-4, with D unresolved. Per germline, CDR1 SGHRS and CDR2 YFSETQ. V lost 4 bases and J 1 base, leaving 6 bases between the germline ends. CDR3 size: 13 residues. The CDR3 region is CASSPEAKNIQYF. The DNA for the CDR3 is TGCGCCAGCAGCCCGGAGGCCAAAAACATTCAGTACTTC.

This clonotype was found a few times. The chain joins TRBV5-1 to TRBJ2-3; the match to TRBD2 covers 11 bases. Germline V gives CDR1 SGHRS, CDR2 YFSETQ. V was pared by 0 bases and J by 3 bases, with 6 bases of the junction left unmatched. The CDR3 length is 17 residues. The CDR3 DNA reads TGCGCCAGCAGCTTGGACCCTACTAGCGGGGGAACAGATACGCAGTATTTT. Residues: CASSLDPTSGGTDTQYF.

In DNA form, the CDR3 reads TGTGCCAGCAGCCAAGATAGCAGCCGTTACGAGCAGTACGTC. Protein product: CASSQDSSRYEQYV. This chain joins TRBV4-2 and TRBJ2-7; no clear D. Trimming shortened V by 0 bases and J by 4 bases, and 10 bases separated the two germline ends. The CDR3 has 14 residues. Germline CDR1 is LGHNA and CDR2 is YNFKEQ.

V gene TRBV6-4 combines with J gene TRBJ1-2; D unclear. The germline V gene encodes CDR1 MRHNA and CDR2 SNTAGT. The CDR3 is 12 amino acids. The V gene lost 6 bases and the J gene lost 4 bases, with 9 bases spanning the gap. CDR3 sequence: CASRHLTYGYTF. The CDR3 nucleotides read TGTGCCAGCAGACACCTGACCTATGGCTACACCTTC.

The chain is built from TRBV27 and TRBJ2-3; 8 bases are a match to TRBD2. CDR3 length: 14 amino acids. V lost 6 bases and J lost 6; bases outside the gene matches: 8. CDR1 is MNHEY, CDR2 SMNVEV, per germline (reference sequence). The CDR3 region has the DNA TGTGCCAGCAGAAGCGGGGGCCCGTCGGATACGCAGTATTTT. Protein product: CASRSGGPSDTQYF.

This clonotype turned up a few times. The chain carries TRBV30 and TRBJ2-3, with D tentatively TRBD1 (5 bases). The CDR3 contains 15 residues. V was shortened by 0 bases and J by 1 base, with 11 bases between the two germline ends. CDR1 and CDR2 (germline): GTSNPN, SVGIG (reference sequence). The CDR3 loop reads CAWSVGGAGTDTQYF. The CDR3 region has the DNA TGTGCCTGGAGTGTCGGTGGGGCTGGCACAGATACGCAGTATTTT.